The rows below give T cell receptor beta chains drawn from one sample of a study of graft-versus-host responses after intestinal transplantation. Profiled with immunoSEQ multiplex PCR; TCRdb holds only in-frame clones, not every one. The data contain 40,000 to 55,000 clones, 85% to 95% of them singletons. Antigens of these TCRs are unknown. The sequences come from unstimulated CD8+ T cells sorted from spleen or lymph node cells, collected before transplant. Source of these receptors: a human donor who was the organ donor for an intestinal transplant. The CDR3 runs from the conserved cysteine through the conserved F or W. The D gene is left open where the match is weak. Size is stated for part of the rows, as once, few or many counts, or as a class when the clone is expanded.

j_call d_call clone_size v_call cdr3_aa cdr3_nt
TRBJ2-4 . . TRBV6-1 CASTRGRVWYF TGTGCCAGCACCCGAGGACGAGTCTGGTACTTC
TRBJ1-2 . . TRBV7-9 CASSSLGTPNYGYTF TGTGCCAGCAGCTCCTTAGGGACACCTAACTATGGCTACACCTTC
TRBJ1-1 TRBD1 . TRBV2 CARQGALDMNTEAFF TGTGCCAGACAGGGGGCCCTTGACATGAACACTGAAGCTTTCTTT
TRBJ1-3 . . TRBV18 CASSPRSEYFFGNTIYF TGTGCCAGCTCACCCCGCAGCGAGTACTTCTTTGGAAACACCATATATTTT
TRBJ1-6 . . TRBV11-2 CASSLVGQGHNSPLHF TGTGCCAGCAGCTTAGTCGGCCAGGGGCATAATTCACCCCTCCACTTT
TRBJ1-1 . . TRBV19 CASSIGGAPEVGSKAFF TGTGCCAGTAGTATAGGGGGGGCCCCTGAAGTAGGATCTAAAGCTTTCTTT
TRBJ2-5 TRBD2 . TRBV30 CAWSVAGGQETQYF TGTGCCTGGAGTGTGGCGGGGGGGCAAGAGACCCAGTACTTC
TRBJ2-7 . . TRBV28 CASRPGLIYEQYF TGTGCCAGCAGGCCGGGACTCATCTACGAGCAGTACTTC
TRBJ2-7 TRBD1 . TRBV7-9 CASSLTQGANYEQYF TGTGCCAGCAGCTTAACTCAGGGGGCAAACTACGAGCAGTACTTC
TRBJ1-5 . . TRBV30 CAWNENTGQPQHF TGTGCCTGGAATGAAAACACCGGTCAGCCCCAGCATTTT
TRBJ2-7 TRBD2 once TRBV28 CASRQREHYEQYF TGTGCCAGCAGGCAGCGGGAGCACTACGAGCAGTACTTC
TRBJ2-1 TRBD2 . TRBV30 CAWTPPWTRGVLYNEQFF TGTGCCTGGACCCCCCCCTGGACGCGGGGGGTCCTCTACAATGAGCAGTTCTTC
TRBJ1-2 . . TRBV9 CASSVEDNYGYTF TGTGCCAGCAGCGTAGAGGACAACTATGGCTACACCTTC
TRBJ1-1 TRBD1 . TRBV7-9 CAAGTAMNTEAFF TGTGCCGCGGGGACAGCCATGAACACTGAAGCTTTCTTT
TRBJ1-4 . . TRBV6-6 CASSYGWGEQGEKLFF TGTGCCAGCAGTTACGGTTGGGGCGAGCAGGGGGAAAAACTGTTTTTT
TRBJ1-2 TRBD1 . TRBV5-1 CASSLEAGTGAYGYTF TGCGCCAGCAGCTTGGAAGCCGGGACAGGGGCCTATGGCTACACCTTC
TRBJ1-5 . . TRBV27 CASSNIPGHFSNQPQHF TGTGCCAGCAGCAACATTCCGGGACACTTTAGCAATCAGCCCCAGCATTTT
TRBJ2-3 . . TRBV9 CASSDRAASTDTQYF TGTGCCAGCAGCGACCGGGCGGCCAGCACAGATACGCAGTATTTT
TRBJ2-7 . . TRBV6-5 CASSLNFHEQYF TGTGCCAGCAGTTTAAACTTCCACGAGCAGTACTTC
TRBJ1-3 . . TRBV4-3 CASSSGIFGNTIYF TGCGCCAGCAGCTCCGGGATCTTTGGAAACACCATATATTTT
TRBJ2-1 TRBD1 . TRBV13 CASSLGWTGGNNEQFF TGTGCCAGCAGCTTAGGATGGACAGGGGGGAACAATGAGCAGTTCTTC
TRBJ1-1 . . TRBV9 CASSVEGHLNTEAFF TGTGCCAGCAGCGTAGAGGGACATTTGAACACTGAAGCTTTCTTT
TRBJ2-2 . . TRBV4-3 CASSHFSGDPTGELFF TGCGCCAGCAGCCATTTTTCGGGGGACCCCACCGGGGAGCTGTTTTTT
TRBJ1-2 . . TRBV30 CAWQGLVGYTF TGTGCCTGGCAGGGTCTGGTAGGCTACACCTTC
TRBJ2-7 TRBD1 . TRBV9 CASSVTGGDEQYF TGTGCCAGCAGCGTCACAGGGGGCGACGAGCAGTACTTC
TRBJ1-1 . . TRBV6-9 CASSYCWSCLRFNGGAFF TGTGCCAGCAGTTATTGTTGGTCGTGCCTCAGATTCAACGGGGGGGCTTTCTTT
TRBJ2-1 TRBD1 . TRBV6-5 CASSSPWDSHNEQFF TGTGCCAGCAGTTCCCCCTGGGACAGCCACAATGAGCAGTTCTTC
TRBJ2-1 TRBD2 . TRBV11-2 CASSLASGGTNEQFF TGTGCCAGCAGCCTCGCTAGCGGGGGAACCAATGAGCAGTTCTTC
TRBJ2-2 TRBD1 . TRBV10-2 CASSGGDRGNTGELFF TGCGCCAGCTCAGGGGGGGACAGGGGGAACACCGGGGAGCTGTTTTTT
TRBJ1-1 . . TRBV2 CASSEIVSSEAFF TGTGCCAGCAGTGAAATAGTGAGCAGCGAAGCTTTCTTT
TRBJ2-1 . . TRBV18 CASSPTGVEQFF TGTGCCAGCTCACCGACAGGTGTTGAGCAGTTCTTC
TRBJ2-7 . . TRBV4-3 CASSQDSSRSAAYEQYF TGCGCCAGCAGCCAAGATTCGTCCCGATCGGCAGCCTACGAGCAGTACTTC
TRBJ2-1 . once TRBV5-1 CASSLAGTLQDYNEQFF TGCGCCAGCAGCTTGGCCGGGACACTACAGGACTACAATGAGCAGTTCTTC
TRBJ1-1 . few TRBV2 CASSETGMNTEAFF TGTGCCAGCAGTGAGACAGGAATGAACACTGAAGCTTTCTTT
TRBJ1-5 . . TRBV4-1 CASSQEMAGRPQHF TGCGCCAGCAGCCAAGAAATGGCGGGGCGGCCCCAGCATTTT